The following is a T cell receptor beta chain sequence with its context. With 7 bases clipped from V and 0 bases from J, the junction kept 4 bases outside the gene matches. The germline gives CDR1 KGHDR, CDR2 SFDVKD. This CDR3 is built from 16 residues. This entry belongs to a study of blood T cell repertoires in COVID-19. Study context: Samples of COVID-19 (acute and convalescent) were obtained from the United States, Italy and Spain.

Clones were read by immunoSEQ multiplex PCR, and TCRdb kept only the in-frame ones, dropping some. The repertoire includes 450,000 or so clones, around 90% of them detected once, and roughly 0.84% sits in the top ten. The sample was peripheral blood. The V call is TRBV24-1, the J call TRBJ2-1, with 11 bases aligning to TRBD2. The clonotype was recovered from a man younger than 35 with COVID-19, enrolled during active disease. CDR3 sequence (DNA): TGTGCCACCAGCGTAGCGGGAGGGAGCTCCTACAATGAGCAGTTCTTC. Translated: CATSVAGGSSYNEQFF.